This T cell receptor (beta chain) was identified during a study of T-cell reconstitution after alpha-beta-depleted transplantation in children. Study-wide findings and caveats: Day-60 TCRbeta diversity that was high in some patients was derived from surviving recipient T cells and thymic progenitors. Reportedly, alpha-beta T cells present about two months post-transplant originated from several hundred expanded clones of graft origin.

V gave up 3 bases and J gave up 3 bases, with 26 bases separating them. This CDR3 comprises 19 residues. CDR1 is SQVTM, CDR2 ANQGSEA, per germline. This sample's TCRbeta library carried unique molecular identifier barcodes. MiXCR, run by TCRdb on the PCR reads, gives a single entry per CDR3 protein. The repertoire consists of about 120,000 distinct CDR3 sequences, with roughly 24% occurring once and the leading ten covering about 10%. Details on this clonotype: Its antigen is undetermined.

The receptor comes from a male patient aged 2-15 years who had a stem cell transplant for chronic granulomatous disease, so the T cells may come from the graft donor. The specimen was PBMCs, mostly from graft donor cells, collected 180 days after TCRalphabeta/CD19-depleted stem cell transplant. V gene TRBV29-1 combines with J gene TRBJ2-2; D is perhaps TRBD2 (5 bases). The CDR3 spells CSVDRLVRAVLEDTGELFF. Written as DNA, the CDR3 is TGCAGCGTTGATCGCCTAGTCCGGGCCGTCCTGGAGGACACCGGGGAGCTGTTTTTT.